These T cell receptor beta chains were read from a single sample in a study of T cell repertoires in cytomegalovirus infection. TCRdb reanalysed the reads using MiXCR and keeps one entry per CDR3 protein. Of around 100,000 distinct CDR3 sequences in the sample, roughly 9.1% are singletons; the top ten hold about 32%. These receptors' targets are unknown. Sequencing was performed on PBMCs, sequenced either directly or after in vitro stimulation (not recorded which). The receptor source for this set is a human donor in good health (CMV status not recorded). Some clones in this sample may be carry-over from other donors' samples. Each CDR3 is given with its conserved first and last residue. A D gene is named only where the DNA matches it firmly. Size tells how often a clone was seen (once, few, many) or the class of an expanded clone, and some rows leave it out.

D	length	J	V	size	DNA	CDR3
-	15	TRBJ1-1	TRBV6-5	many	TGTGCCAGCAGTTACACATTACAGGGTAACACTGAAGCTTTCTTT	CASSYTLQGNTEAFF
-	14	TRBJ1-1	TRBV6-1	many	TGTGCCAGCAGTCTGCGGACATACGAGACTGAAGCTTTCTTT	CASSLRTYETEAFF
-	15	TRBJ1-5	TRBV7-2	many	TGTGCCAGCAGCTTAGGAAGGAACACGGGCGGGCCCCAGCATTTT	CASSLGRNTGGPQHF
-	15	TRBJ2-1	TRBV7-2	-	TGTGCCAGCAGCTGGGACGGCAGCTCCTACAATGAGCAGTTCTTC	CASSWDGSSYNEQFF
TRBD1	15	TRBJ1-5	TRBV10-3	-	TGTGCCATCAGTCCGACCCAGGGGGGCAATCAGCCCCAGCATTTT	CAISPTQGGNQPQHF
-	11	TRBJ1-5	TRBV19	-	TGTGCCAGTAGTCTGGACAGAAAACAGCATTTT	CASSLDRKQHF
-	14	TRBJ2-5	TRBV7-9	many	TGTGCCAGCAGCTTTGGGGCACTCCAAGAGACCCAGTACTTC	CASSFGALQETQYF
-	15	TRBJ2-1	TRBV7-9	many	TGTGCCAGCAGCTTAGCCACTAGCCCCTACAATGAGCAGTTCTTC	CASSLATSPYNEQFF
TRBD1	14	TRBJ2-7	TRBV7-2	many	TGTGCCAGCAGCATCACTGACAGGGCGCACGAGCAGTACTTC	CASSITDRAHEQYF
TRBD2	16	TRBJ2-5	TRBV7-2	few	TGTGCCAGCAGCTTCGACGGACTAGCGGGAGTAGAGACCCAGTACTTC	CASSFDGLAGVETQYF
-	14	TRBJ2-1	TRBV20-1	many	TGCAGTGCTCCAAGACTAGACTTCTACAATGAGCAGTTCTTC	CSAPRLDFYNEQFF
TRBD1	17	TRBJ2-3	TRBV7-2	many	TGTGCCAGCAGCGATCCAACAGGGGCAGGGTTCACAGATACGCAGTATTTT	CASSDPTGAGFTDTQYF
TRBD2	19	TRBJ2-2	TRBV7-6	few	TGTGCCAGCAGCTTAGAAAGTCCTAGCGGGAGGACCAACACCGGGGAGCTGTTTTTT	CASSLESPSGRTNTGELFF
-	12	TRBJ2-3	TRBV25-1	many	TGTGCCAGCAATTCCTTGGGGGATACGCAGTATTTT	CASNSLGDTQYF
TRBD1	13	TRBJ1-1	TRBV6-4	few	TGTGCCAGCAGGAGGACAGGGACGGATGAAGCTTTCTTT	CASRRTGTDEAFF
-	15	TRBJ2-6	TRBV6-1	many	TGTGCCAGCAGTGGAGGGGGAGCCGGGGCCAACGTCCTGACTTTC	CASSGGGAGANVLTF
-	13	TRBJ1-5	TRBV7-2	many	TGTGCCAGCAGGGGGAATAGCAATCAGCCCCAGCATTTT	CASRGNSNQPQHF
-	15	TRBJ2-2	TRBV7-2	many	TGTGCCAGCAGCTTGGTAACAGGGTTCACCGGGGAGCTGTTTTTT	CASSLVTGFTGELFF
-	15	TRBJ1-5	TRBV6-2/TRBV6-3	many	TGTGCCAGCACCCTCAACACGGGGGTAAATCAGCCCCAGCATTTT	CASTLNTGVNQPQHF
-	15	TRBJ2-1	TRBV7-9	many	TGTGCCAGCAGCTTCAGGGGCGCGTCCTACAATGAGCAGTTCTTC	CASSFRGASYNEQFF
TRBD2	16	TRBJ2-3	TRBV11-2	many	TGTGCCAGCAGCCCTCGACTAGCGGGGAGCACAGATACGCAGTATTTT	CASSPRLAGSTDTQYF
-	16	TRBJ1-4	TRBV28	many	TGTGCCAGCAGTTGGGGAGGGTCTTACACTAATGAAAAACTGTTTTTT	CASSWGGSYTNEKLFF
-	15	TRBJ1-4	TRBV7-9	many	TGTGCCAGCAGCTCCAGGGGAACAACTAATGAAAAACTGTTTTTT	CASSSRGTTNEKLFF
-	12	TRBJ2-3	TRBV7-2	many	TGTGCCAGCAGCTCTGTGAGAGATACGCAGTATTTT	CASSSVRDTQYF
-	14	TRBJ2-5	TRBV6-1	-	TGTGCCAGCAGCCATCCTCTAGCACGGGAGACCCAGTACTTC	CASSHPLARETQYF
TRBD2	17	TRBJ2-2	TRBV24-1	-	TGTGCCACCAGTGACGACCGGGAGGAGGGTAACACCGGGGAGCTGTTTTTT	CATSDDREEGNTGELFF
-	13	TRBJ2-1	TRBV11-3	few	TGTGCCAGCAGCTACCCCCGGCGGTATGAGCAGTTCTTC	CASSYPRRYEQFF
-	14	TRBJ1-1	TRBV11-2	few	TGTGCCAGCAGCTTAGATTTCGGGGTCGGAGAAGCTTTCTTT	CASSLDFGVGEAFF
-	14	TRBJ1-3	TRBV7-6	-	TGTGCCAGCAGCTTTGGTAGCTCTGGAAACACCATATATTTT	CASSFGSSGNTIYF
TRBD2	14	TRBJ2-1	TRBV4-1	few	TGCGCCAGCAGCCGAAGCGGGAGCTACAATGAGCAGTTCTTC	CASSRSGSYNEQFF
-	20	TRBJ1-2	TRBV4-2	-	TGTGCCAGCAGCCAAGATCTAGGGGACGTCCTACTCCTGGGGAGCTATGGCTACACCTTC	CASSQDLGDVLLLGSYGYTF
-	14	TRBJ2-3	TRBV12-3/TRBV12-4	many	TGTGCCAGCATCGTGGACTGGCGCACAGATACGCAGTATTTT	CASIVDWRTDTQYF
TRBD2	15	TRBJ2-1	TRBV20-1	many	TGCAGTGCTAGAGATTTGACTAGCGGGACCGCGGAGCAGTTCTTC	CSARDLTSGTAEQFF
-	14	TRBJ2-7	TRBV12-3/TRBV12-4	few	TGTGCCAGCAGTCTCCGGGCCGGAGCAGGAGAGCAGTACTTC	CASSLRAGAGEQYF
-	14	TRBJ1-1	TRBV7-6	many	TGTGCCAGCAGCTTCGGGGGCAGGAACACTGAAGCTTTCTTT	CASSFGGRNTEAFF
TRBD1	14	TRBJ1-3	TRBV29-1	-	TGCAGCGTTGTAAGGCAGGGGGATGGAAACACCATATATTTT	CSVVRQGDGNTIYF
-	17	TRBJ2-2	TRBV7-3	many	TGTGCCAGCAGCTTGGGCCCCTCGGCCCAGAACACCGGGGAGCTGTTTTTT	CASSLGPSAQNTGELFF
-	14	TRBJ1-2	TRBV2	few	TGTGCCAGCAGTGAAGGCCCTGGGGGCTATGGCTACACCTTC	CASSEGPGGYGYTF
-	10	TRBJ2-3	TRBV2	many	TGTGCCAGTAACACAGATACGCAGTATTTT	CASNTDTQYF
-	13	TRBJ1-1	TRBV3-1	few	TGTGCCAGCAGCCAAGATCGCAGGACTGAAGCTTTCTTT	CASSQDRRTEAFF
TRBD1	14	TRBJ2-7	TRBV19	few	TGTGCCAGTAGTATGACAGGGGGCCAATCAAAGCAGTACTTC	CASSMTGGQSKQYF
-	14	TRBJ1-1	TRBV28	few	TGTGCCAGCAGTGGAACAGGGAGGCTCACTGAAGCTTTCTTT	CASSGTGRLTEAFF
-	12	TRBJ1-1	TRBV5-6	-	TGTGCCAGCAGCCTAGACAGTACTGAAGCTTTCTTT	CASSLDSTEAFF
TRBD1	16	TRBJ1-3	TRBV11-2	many	TGTGCCAGCGGTGGAGGACAGGGGGCCTCTGGAAACACCATATATTTT	CASGGGQGASGNTIYF
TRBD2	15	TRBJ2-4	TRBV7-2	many	TGTGCCAGCAGCTTAGACGGGGGGGCCCAAAACATTCAGTACTTC	CASSLDGGAQNIQYF
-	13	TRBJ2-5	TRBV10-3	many	TGTGCCATCAGCCTACAGGGTTCGGAGACCCAGTACTTC	CAISLQGSETQYF
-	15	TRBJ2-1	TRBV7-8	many	TGTGCCAGCAGCTTTCCACCGGACCTGCGCAATGAGCAGTTCTTC	CASSFPPDLRNEQFF